This T cell receptor (beta chain) derives from a study of cytomegalovirus exposure and HLA in healthy donors. Study-wide results and caveats: It was reported in a later analysis that an Asian-associated ancestry cluster showed fewer N-insertions than the approximately 670-donor mean. The listing of roughly 160 TCR beta chains classed them as cytomegalovirus-associated.

Germline-derived CDR1 and CDR2 are LNHDA and SQIVND (reference sequence). V dropped 1 base and J dropped 0 bases, with 4 bases sitting between them. The CDR3 covers 14 residues. This clone showed up just once. Its antigen remains unknown. PCR was performed using 60 Vbeta and 13 Jbeta primers. Assay: immunoSEQ multiplex PCR; the TCRdb copy retains only in-frame clones and omits some. The sample lists 72,000 or so clones; about 74% were seen once. The chain combines TRBV19 with TRBJ2-1; unclear D gene. Sequencing was carried out using PBMCs. The sequence was obtained from a human donor in good health. CDR3 amino acids: CASSIGSSYNEQFF. The CDR3 bases are TGTGCCAGTAGTATAGGGAGCTCCTACAATGAGCAGTTCTTC.